A single sample is the source of the 21 T cell receptor beta chains below, sequenced in a study of T cell responses to AZD1222 COVID-19 vaccine (dated by TCRdb to the early 2020s). Taken with the paper, the label for time point translates to: baseline before first vaccination. Library construction relied on the immunoSEQ multiplex PCR assay. In its TCRdb copy, this immuneACCESS table keeps in-frame sequences only and misses some clones. Where compared with another copy, unresolved V genes explain less than half of these, and the others have no known cause. The sample table contains over 120,000 clones; only one count was recorded for over 90% of them. The top ten constitute over 4% of the sample. The sample in question was peripheral blood, obtained on day 0 of AZD1222 vaccination. The receptors here all came from an adult in good health.

The J gene is TRBJ1-6, the V gene TRBV28, with D uncertain. V was clipped by 3 bases and J by 10 bases, with 13 bases between them. Germline V gives CDR1 MDHEN, CDR2 SYDVKM. The CDR3 covers 14 residues. CDR3 in amino acids: CASSLTRLESPLHF. Written as DNA, the CDR3 is TGTGCCAGCAGTTTGACCAGACTGGAATCACCCCTCCACTTT.

In its sample, this clone was seen once. The V and J genes are TRBV9 and TRBJ2-1; D not certain. The CDR3 covers 14 residues. Per the germline V gene, CDR1 is SGDLS and CDR2 is YYNGEE. The V end was cut by 0 bases, the J end by 8 bases, with 12 bases between. CDR3 residues: CASSVGSGPDEQFF. The CDR3 coding sequence is TGTGCCAGCAGCGTAGGATCAGGACCCGATGAGCAGTTCTTC.

J is TRBJ2-7 and V is TRBV7-2; 9 bases are shared with TRBD2. This CDR3 contains 15 residues. V dropped 0 bases and J dropped 6; count of bases not matched to a gene: 6. Germline V gene data show CDR1 as SGHTA and CDR2 as FQGNSA. In DNA, the CDR3 is TGTGCCAGCAGCTTAGCAGGGACTAGCCGGGGCGAGCAGTACTTC. It encodes CASSLAGTSRGEQYF.

The rearrangement links TRBV9 to TRBJ1-2, with D maybe TRBD1 (5 bases). Per the germline V gene, CDR1 is SGDLS and CDR2 is YYNGEE. The CDR3 contains 15 residues. The V gene lost 4 bases and the J gene lost 8 bases, with 21 bases spanning the gap. Written as DNA, the CDR3 is TGTGCCAGCAGCACCAGCCCGACCGGGACTCGGGGCTACACCTTC. Encoded protein: CASSTSPTGTRGYTF.

The chain recombines TRBV7-2 with TRBJ1-1, with a possible D match to TRBD1 (6 bases). Trimming took 5 bases from V and 3 from J, leaving 7 bases between them. There are 12 residues in the CDR3. Germline V gene sequence: CDR1 SGHTA, CDR2 FQGNSA. CDR3 coding DNA: TGTGCCAGCAGCCGGACAGACACTGAAGCTTTCTTT. Its translation is CASSRTDTEAFF.

The chain employs TRBV19 and TRBJ1-4; 8 bases are a match to TRBD1. Unmatched junction bases numbered 7, after V lost 7 bases and J lost 3 bases. The CDR3 length is 15 residues. Germline CDR1 reads LNHDA; CDR2 reads SQIVND (reference sequence). The CDR3 loop reads CASTARTGPNEKLFF. The CDR3 bases are TGTGCCAGTACCGCCCGGACAGGGCCTAATGAAAAACTGTTTTTT.

The gene calls are TRBV10-3 and TRBJ2-5; perhaps TRBD2 as D (5 bases). V was clipped by 0 bases and J by 5 bases, with 13 bases between them. Germline CDR1 reads ENHRY; CDR2 reads SYGVKD. The CDR3 runs to 15 residues. DNA of the CDR3: TGTGCCATCAGTGAGTCGATAGCTAGCAGGGAGACCCAGTACTTC. The encoded protein is CAISESIASRETQYF.

This chain connects TRBV7-6 to TRBJ2-7, with D tentatively TRBD2 (5 bases). Trimming removed 1 base from V and 5 bases from J, with 9 bases in between. The germline V gene encodes CDR1 SGHVS and CDR2 FNYEAQ. CDR3 length: 13 residues. CDR3 in DNA: TGTGCCAGCAGCTTAGATGGGCGGGACGAGCAGTACTTC. Protein sequence: CASSLDGRDEQYF.

The chain couples TRBV6-2 or TRBV6-3 to TRBJ2-7; 7 bases agree with TRBD1. The length of the CDR3 is 16 residues. Germline lookup yields CDR1 MNHEY and CDR2 SVGEGT. J gave up 2 bases and V 4 bases, and 11 bases lay outside the gene matches. The chain's CDR3 is CASSSFRRDRAYEQYF. The CDR3 bases are TGTGCCAGCAGTTCCTTCCGTCGGGACAGAGCCTACGAGCAGTACTTC.

The genes are TRBV5-1 and TRBJ2-1; 8 bases fit TRBD2. CDR3 length: 15 residues. Germline trimming cut 4 bases from V and 2 bases from J; bases unmatched to any gene: 5. Germline CDR1 and CDR2: SGHRS and YFSETQ. The CDR3 region has the DNA TGCGCCAGCAGCCCGACTAGCGTTACCTACAATGAGCAGTTCTTC. This translates into CASSPTSVTYNEQFF.

Only one count was recorded for this clone. V usage is TRBV19 and J usage is TRBJ1-1; D is unresolved. CDR1 and CDR2 (germline): LNHDA, SQIVND (reference sequence). CDR3 length: 13 amino acids. Trimming removed 0 bases from V and 4 bases from J, with 6 bases in between. The DNA of the CDR3 is TGTGCCAGTAGTATAGAGGGGATCACTGAAGCTTTCTTT. Translation gives CASSIEGITEAFF.

This sequence joins TRBV2 and TRBJ1-2, with D possibly being TRBD1 (5 bases). The CDR3 has 14 amino acids. With 4 bases removed from V and 8 bases from J, the gap between germline ends came to 17 bases. CDR1 and CDR2 (germline): SNHLY, FYNNEI. The CDR3 region is CASSGRGVGLGYTF. In DNA form, the CDR3 reads TGTGCCAGCAGTGGCAGAGGGGTGGGCCTAGGCTACACCTTC. Full variable domain (remainder filled in from reference TRBV2 and TRBJ1-2): EPEVTQTPSHQVTQMGQEVILRCVPISNHLYFYWYRQILGQKVEFLVSFYNNEISEKSEIFDDQFSVERPDGSNFTLKIRSTKLEDSAMYFCASSGRGVGLGYTFGSGTRLTVV.

This clone appeared a few times. This chain uses TRBV19 with TRBJ2-7; 7 nucleotides match TRBD2. The CDR3 covers 14 residues. J gave up 0 bases and V 7 bases, and 6 bases lay outside the gene matches. Germline CDR1 is LNHDA and CDR2 is SQIVND (reference sequence). The CDR3: CASNEASGSYEQYF. Written as DNA, the CDR3 is TGTGCCAGTAATGAGGCTAGCGGCTCCTACGAGCAGTACTTC.

The chain combines TRBV5-4 with TRBJ1-1, with D unclear. Trimming stripped 4 bases from V and 6 bases from J, with 16 bases between. The CDR3 runs 14 residues. Looked up from germline, CDR1 is SGHNT and CDR2 is YYREEE (reference sequence). The CDR3 here is CASSAGRAPPEAFF. CDR3 sequence (DNA): TGTGCCAGCAGCGCAGGACGGGCTCCCCCTGAAGCTTTCTTT.

This chain uses TRBV9 with TRBJ2-7; TRBD2 matches 12 bases. The CDR3 loop spans 14 amino acids. Germline lookup yields CDR1 SGDLS and CDR2 YYNGEE. J lost 6 bases, V lost 3 bases, and 4 bases had no gene match. CDR3 nucleotide sequence: TGTGCCAGCAGCGAGACTAGCGGGAGTGTCGAGCAGTACTTC. Amino acids: CASSETSGSVEQYF.

This chain links TRBV19 with TRBJ2-1; D remains ambiguous. The V end lost 1 base, the J end lost 6 bases, and 4 bases lay between the germline ends. Per the germline V gene, CDR1 is LNHDA and CDR2 is SQIVND (reference sequence). This CDR3 has 12 amino acids. CDR3 sequence reads: CASSIGFNEQFF. The DNA for the CDR3 is TGTGCCAGTAGTATAGGGTTCAATGAGCAGTTCTTC.

The chain has TRBV5-4 and TRBJ2-7, with D unclear. The germline gives CDR1 SGHNT, CDR2 YYREEE (reference sequence). V was clipped by 0 bases and J by 6 bases, with 7 bases between them. This CDR3 region has 12 residues. In nucleotides, the CDR3 is TGTGCCAGCAGCTTGGGCGTCAGCGAGCAGTACTTC. Translated, it gives CASSLGVSEQYF.

The rearrangement links TRBV21-1 to TRBJ1-1. TRBV21-1 is labeled a pseudogene. The CDR3 is made up of 13 amino acids. CDR3 nucleotides: TGTGCCAGCAGCAAAGTAGGAGGGACTGAAGCTTTCTTT. This sequence encodes CASSKVGGTEAFF.

V gene TRBV28 combines with J gene TRBJ1-5, with D tentatively TRBD1 (5 bases). This CDR3 comprises 13 residues. The germline V gene has CDR1 MDHEN and CDR2 SYDVKM. V gave up 6 bases and J gave up 7 bases, with 13 bases separating them. CDR3 coding DNA: TGTGCCAGCAGCTTGGGGGGAAGACAGCCCCAGCATTTT. Its protein product is CASSLGGRQPQHF. Supplemented by reference TRBV28 and TRBJ1-5, the full variable domain reads DVKVTQSSRYLVKRTGEKVFLECVQDMDHENMFWYRQDPGLGLRLIYFSYDVKMKEKGDIPEGYSVSREKKERFSLILESASTNQTSMYLCASSLGGRQPQHFGDGTRLSIL.

The chain has TRBV6-5 and TRBJ2-3; D is possibly TRBD2 (5 bases). V gave up 2 bases and J gave up 0 bases, with 12 bases separating them. CDR1 MNHEY and CDR2 SVGAGI come from the germline V gene. This CDR3 is built from 16 residues. The CDR3 region has the DNA TGTGCCAGCAGTTACCGTGGGAGCGGAAGCACAGATACGCAGTATTTT. Translating it yields CASSYRGSGSTDTQYF.

This chain connects TRBV7-3 to TRBJ1-2; D is unclear. The CDR3 runs to 13 residues. CDR1 SGHTA and CDR2 FQGTGA come from the germline V gene. V was pared by 6 bases and J by 0 bases, with 8 bases between. Written as DNA, the CDR3 is TGTGCCAGCAGACCAGACTCTAACTATGGCTACACCTTC. This codes for CASRPDSNYGYTF.